A selection of T cell receptor beta chains follows, all from one sample in a study of cytomegalovirus exposure and HLA in healthy donors. The protocol was immunoSEQ multiplex PCR, while the TCRdb copy is restricted to in-frame clones and leaves out a portion. The sample carries about 150,000 clones, roughly 80% recorded once. Sequencing input: PBMCs. Receptor source: a woman between 35 and 50 years old in good health and CMV-seronegative. The CDR3 runs from the conserved cysteine through the conserved F or W. D genes are given only for firm matches. Rows may omit the clone size; those that give it use once, few, many or a size class.

CDR3 DNA	CDR3 protein	D gene	clone size	V gene	J gene
TGTGCCAGTAGTATAGGTTCCAGAAATGAAAAACTGTTTTTT	CASSIGSRNEKLFF	-	-	TRBV19	TRBJ1-4
TGCGCCAGCAGCTATCGGACGAGGGCTTCCTCCTACAATGAGCAGTTCTTC	CASSYRTRASSYNEQFF	-	many	TRBV5-1	TRBJ2-1
TGTGCCAGCAGTCCCCTAGGCAGGGAAGGCTACACCTTC	CASSPLGREGYTF	-	few	TRBV27	TRBJ1-2
TGTGCCAGTAGTATAAGGTGGGCTAGCGGATCCGGTTACGAGCAGTACTTC	CASSIRWASGSGYEQYF	TRBD2	-	TRBV19	TRBJ2-7
TGCGCCAGCAGTGAGGGGACAGGAAATGGCTACACCTTC	CASSEGTGNGYTF	TRBD1	-	TRBV10-2	TRBJ1-2
TGTGCCAGCCGACTAGCGGGGGACACCGGGGAGCTGTTTTTT	CASRLAGDTGELFF	TRBD2	-	TRBV7-2	TRBJ2-2
TGCAGCGTTGGGACATTCTCCTACGAGCAGTACTTC	CSVGTFSYEQYF	-	-	TRBV29-1	TRBJ2-7
TGTGCCTCGAGTGAGGGCGGGAGAAGGTACGAGCAGTACTTC	CASSEGGRRYEQYF	TRBD2	-	TRBV7-6	TRBJ2-7
TGTGCCAGTGGGACTGCTAACTATGGCTACACCTTC	CASGTANYGYTF	-	-	TRBV28	TRBJ1-2
TGCAGCGTTGTGGAAGCGTCCCCGCCAGATACGCAGTATTTT	CSVVEASPPDTQYF	-	-	TRBV29-1	TRBJ2-3
TGTGCCAGCAGCTTAGGAGGGGACGAGCAGTACTTC	CASSLGGDEQYF	-	-	TRBV5-6	TRBJ2-7
TGTGCCAGCAGCTTTGGCATTCCCAATCAGCCCCAGCATTTT	CASSFGIPNQPQHF	-	-	TRBV7-2	TRBJ1-5
TGTGCCAGTAGTATAATACAGGGCGATTCACCCCTCCACTTT	CASSIIQGDSPLHF	-	-	TRBV19	TRBJ1-6
TGCAGCGTTGATAGGAGGGGGGGGGCCCTGTTTTTT	CSVDRRGGALFF	-	-	TRBV29-1	TRBJ2-2
TGTGCCAGCAGCTTAGTATCTAGTCAGGGAGGTACTCAGCCCCAGCATTTT	CASSLVSSQGGTQPQHF	-	-	TRBV7-9	TRBJ1-5